This T cell receptor (beta chain) was documented in a study of blood T cell repertoires in COVID-19. Study in general: The cDNA or gDNA used as material had been derived from T cells, B-cell-depleted T cells, or PBMCs.

Germline CDR1 and CDR2: WNHNN and SYGVQD (reference sequence). The CDR3 has 14 amino acids. V gave up 3 bases and J gave up 6 bases, with 13 bases separating them. The assay was immunoSEQ multiplex PCR, and TCRdb's table has in-frame clones only and misses some. The table includes fewer than 450,000 clones, about 88% detected once. The TCR originated in a woman in her 70s with COVID-19, enrolled during active disease. Sequenced: peripheral blood. The chain joins TRBV10-1 to TRBJ2-3, with D maybe TRBD2 (5 bases). The DNA of the CDR3 is TGCGCCAGCAGTGATGCGGGCCCGGGGGATACGCAGTATTTT. Its protein product is CASSDAGPGDTQYF.